These T cell receptor beta chains were read from a single sample in a study of blood T cell dynamics during melanoma immunotherapy. Sequencing used immunoSEQ multiplex PCR; TCRdb keeps in-frame clones, though not all of them. This sample yields roughly 11,000 clones, of which about 92% are seen a single time; 20% to 30% belongs to the top ten. Sequencing used blood, obtained from a patient treated with checkpoint blockade. These receptors originate from a human donor with melanoma. Each CDR3 is given without its conserved first and last residue.

TRBV7-3	TRBJ2-6	ASSLGSAGSNVLT
TRBV25-1	TRBJ2-5	ASSAPGATGETQY
TRBV19	TRBJ2-2	ASSGTAGELF
TRBV2	TRBJ2-3	ASSQLAGADTQY
TRBV5-1	TRBJ2-1	ASSLLTGGDEQF
TRBV19	TRBJ1-1	ASTPGIDRPEAF
TRBV28	TRBJ2-7	ASSFLAGGHEQY
TRBV5-1	TRBJ2-7	ASSLAVGGPSYEQY
TRBV27	TRBJ2-7	ASSFLLAGGPGEQY
TRBV18	TRBJ2-7	ASSPTSGLPYEQY
TRBV18	TRBJ1-1	ASSPGIVGVEAF
TRBV4-2	TRBJ1-4	ASRPRVDTTNEKLF